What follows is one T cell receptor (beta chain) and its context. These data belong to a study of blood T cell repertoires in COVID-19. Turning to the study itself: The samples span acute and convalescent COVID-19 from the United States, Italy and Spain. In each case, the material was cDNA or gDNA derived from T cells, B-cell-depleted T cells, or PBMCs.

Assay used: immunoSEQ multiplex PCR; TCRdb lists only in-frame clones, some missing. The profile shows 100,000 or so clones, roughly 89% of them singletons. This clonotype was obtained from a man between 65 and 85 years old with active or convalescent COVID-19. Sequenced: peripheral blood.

As DNA, the CDR3 is TGTGCCAGCAGGGCCGGGACAGACACCGGGGAGCTGTTTTTT. Translating gives CASRAGTDTGELFF. J is TRBJ2-2 and V is TRBV2; 7 nucleotides match TRBD1. Germline CDR1 SNHLY, CDR2 FYNNEI. Trimming took 6 bases from V and 3 from J; bases not matched to a gene: 4. This CDR3 has 14 residues.